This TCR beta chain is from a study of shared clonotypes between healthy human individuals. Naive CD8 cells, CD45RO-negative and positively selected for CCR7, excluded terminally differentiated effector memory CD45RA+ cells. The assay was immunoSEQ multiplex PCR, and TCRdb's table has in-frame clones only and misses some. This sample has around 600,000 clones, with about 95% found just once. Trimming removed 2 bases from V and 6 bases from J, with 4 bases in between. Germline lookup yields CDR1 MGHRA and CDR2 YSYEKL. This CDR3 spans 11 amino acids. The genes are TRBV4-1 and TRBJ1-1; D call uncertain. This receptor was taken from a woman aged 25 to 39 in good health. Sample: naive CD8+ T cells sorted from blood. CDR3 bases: TGCGCCAGCAGCCAATATTCTGAAGCTTTCTTT. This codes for CASSQYSEAFF.